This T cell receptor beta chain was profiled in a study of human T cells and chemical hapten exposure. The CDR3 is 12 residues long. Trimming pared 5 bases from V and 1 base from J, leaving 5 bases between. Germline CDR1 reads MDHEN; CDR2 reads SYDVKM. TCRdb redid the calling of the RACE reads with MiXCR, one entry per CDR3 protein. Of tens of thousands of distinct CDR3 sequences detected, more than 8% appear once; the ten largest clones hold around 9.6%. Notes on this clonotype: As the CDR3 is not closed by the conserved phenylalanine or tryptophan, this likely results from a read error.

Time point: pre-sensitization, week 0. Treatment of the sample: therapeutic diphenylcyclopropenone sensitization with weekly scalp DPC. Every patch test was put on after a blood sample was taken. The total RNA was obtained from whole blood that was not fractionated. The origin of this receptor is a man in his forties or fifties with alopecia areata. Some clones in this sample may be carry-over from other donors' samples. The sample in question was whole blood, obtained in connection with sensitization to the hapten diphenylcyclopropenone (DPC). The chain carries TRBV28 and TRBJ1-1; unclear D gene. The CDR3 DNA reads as TGTGCCAGCAGTGCAGGGAACACTGAAGCTTTCCTT. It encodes CASSAGNTEAFL.